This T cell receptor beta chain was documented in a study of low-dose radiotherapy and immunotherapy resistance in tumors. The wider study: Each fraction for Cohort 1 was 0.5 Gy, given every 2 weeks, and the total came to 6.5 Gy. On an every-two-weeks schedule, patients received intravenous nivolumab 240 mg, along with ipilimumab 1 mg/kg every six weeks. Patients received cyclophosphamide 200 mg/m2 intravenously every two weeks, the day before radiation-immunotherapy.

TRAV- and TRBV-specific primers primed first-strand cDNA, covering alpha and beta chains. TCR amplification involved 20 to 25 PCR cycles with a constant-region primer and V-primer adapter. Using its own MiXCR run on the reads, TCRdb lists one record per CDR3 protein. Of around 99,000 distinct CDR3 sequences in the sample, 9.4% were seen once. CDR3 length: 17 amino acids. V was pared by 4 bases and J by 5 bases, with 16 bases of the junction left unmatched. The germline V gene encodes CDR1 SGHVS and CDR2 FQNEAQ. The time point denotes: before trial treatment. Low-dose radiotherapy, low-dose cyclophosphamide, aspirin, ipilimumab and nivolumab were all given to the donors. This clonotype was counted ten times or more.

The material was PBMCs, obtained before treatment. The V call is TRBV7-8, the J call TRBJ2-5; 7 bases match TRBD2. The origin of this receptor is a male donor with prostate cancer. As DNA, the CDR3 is TGTGCCAGCAGCTCGTCCACTAGCGCTCCCCCGGCTGAGACCCAGTACTTC. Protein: CASSSSTSAPPAETQYF.